Listed below are T cell receptor beta chains from one sample, sequenced in a study of yellow fever vaccine responses in identical twins. MiXCR, run by TCRdb on the RT-PCR reads, gives a single entry per CDR3 protein. The table lists some 15,000 distinct CDR3 sequences, approximately 84% of them singletons, with 0.55% to 0.75% in the top ten. The source material was T cells from blood (PBMCs), unsorted or a sorted subset (not recorded which), sampled before or after yellow fever vaccination (not recorded which). The receptors were gathered from a woman younger than 35 who received the yellow fever vaccine. Both conserved end residues are part of each CDR3. D genes are given only for firm matches. Some rows have no size entry. The others give once, few or many, or a class for an expanded clone.

-	TRBV12-3/TRBV12-4	TRBJ1-5	-	TGTGCCAGCAGCCCGACAATCAGCAATCAGCCCCAGCATTTT	CASSPTISNQPQHF
once	TRBV20-1	TRBJ2-1	TRBD1	TGCAGTGCTGCTATCGGGACAGATTCCTACAATGAGCAGTTCTTC	CSAAIGTDSYNEQFF
-	TRBV7-3	TRBJ2-5	TRBD2	TGTGCCAGCAGCATTGGACTAGCGGTGACCCAAGAGACCCAGTACTTC	CASSIGLAVTQETQYF
-	TRBV3-1	TRBJ2-2	TRBD2	TGTGCCAGCAGCCAGGGACTAACAAACACCGGGGAGCTGTTTTTT	CASSQGLTNTGELFF
-	TRBV14	TRBJ1-3	-	TGTGCCAGCAGCCAAGCCGGGACGGCCTTCTCTGGAAACACCATATATTTT	CASSQAGTAFSGNTIYF
-	TRBV19	TRBJ1-5	-	TGTGCCAGTAAAACTAGCAATCAGCCCCAGCATTTT	CASKTSNQPQHF
-	TRBV18	TRBJ1-1	-	TGTGCCAGCTCACCAGCGGACAGAAGAGTGAGGAACACTGAAGCTTTCTTT	CASSPADRRVRNTEAFF
-	TRBV12-3/TRBV12-4	TRBJ2-5	-	TGTGCCAGCAGTAGGGGTAGCGGCCAAGAGACCCAGTACTTC	CASSRGSGQETQYF
-	TRBV10-1	TRBJ2-1	-	TGCGCCAGCAGTGAGTGGTCCTTGAGCTCCTACAATGAGCAGTTCTTC	CASSEWSLSSYNEQFF
once	TRBV11-1	TRBJ1-4	TRBD1	TGTGCCAGCAGCTCGGACAGGGGGCAAGTGAGAGGTGAAAAACTGTTTTTT	CASSSDRGQVRGEKLFF
-	TRBV11-1	TRBJ2-1	TRBD2	TGTGCCAGCAGCTTAGCGCTTGGTACTAGCGGATCCTACAATGAGCAGTTCTTC	CASSLALGTSGSYNEQFF
-	TRBV10-3	TRBJ2-1	TRBD2	TGTGCCATCAGTGCTAGCGGGGGCCACAATGAGCAGTTCTTC	CAISASGGHNEQFF
-	TRBV10-3	TRBJ1-2	-	TGTGCCACCAGAAGGGATTTAGGCTACACCTTC	CATRRDLGYTF
-	TRBV2	TRBJ2-4	-	TGTGCCAGCAGTGAAGCGAGTGGGGGCCTAGCCAAAAACATTCAGTACTTC	CASSEASGGLAKNIQYF
once	TRBV2	TRBJ2-5	TRBD1	TGTGCCAGCAGAAGCAAAACAGGGGCGCAAGAGACCCAGTACTTC	CASRSKTGAQETQYF
-	TRBV2	TRBJ2-2	TRBD2	TGTGCCAGCAGTGACCCGGGAGGCGCGGTTGCCGGGGAGCTGTTTTTT	CASSDPGGAVAGELFF
once	TRBV12-3/TRBV12-4	TRBJ2-5	-	TGTGCCAGCAGGCGAGAGTCCGAGACCCAGTACTTC	CASRRESETQYF
-	TRBV13	TRBJ2-1	TRBD1	TGTGCCAGCAGGTCACAGGGGGTGTCTTACAATGAGCAGTTCTTC	CASRSQGVSYNEQFF
-	TRBV5-1	TRBJ2-5	-	TGCGCCAGCAGCTTGAAGGGGCAAGAGACCCAGTACTTC	CASSLKGQETQYF
-	TRBV20-1	TRBJ2-1	-	TGCAGTGCTAGTTTGGGGGGAATGAATGAGCAGTTCTTC	CSASLGGMNEQFF
-	TRBV18	TRBJ2-4	-	TGTGCCAGCTCACCAACCTTGATGCCCAAAAACATTCAGTACTTC	CASSPTLMPKNIQYF
-	TRBV7-3	TRBJ2-1	TRBD2	TGTGCCAGCAGCCTAACCCGACCTAGCGGGTCCTTCAATGAGCAGTTCTTC	CASSLTRPSGSFNEQFF
-	TRBV24-1	TRBJ2-2	-	TGTGCCACCAGTGATTCGGGGACCTCCGGGGAGCTGTTTTTT	CATSDSGTSGELFF
-	TRBV2	TRBJ1-1	TRBD1	TGTGCCAGCAGTTTGGACAGGAAAGCTTTCTTT	CASSLDRKAFF
-	TRBV19	TRBJ1-5	-	TGTGCCAGTATGGGGCAGGGTGACAATCAGCCCCAGCATTTT	CASMGQGDNQPQHF
-	TRBV29-1	TRBJ2-5	-	TGCAGCGTTGAATGGGGAACTTTGACCCAGTACTTC	CSVEWGTLTQYF
-	TRBV19	TRBJ1-1	-	TGTGCCACGAGGGGGGGCAGTTCAATGAACTCTGAAGCTTTCTTT	CATRGGSSMNSEAFF
-	TRBV15	TRBJ1-2	-	TGTGCCACCAGCAGAGGCCCAGGGATTGGCTATGGCTACACCTTC	CATSRGPGIGYGYTF
-	TRBV14	TRBJ2-3	-	TGTGCCAGCAGCCATCGCGGGAGCACAGATACGCAGTATTTT	CASSHRGSTDTQYF
-	TRBV23-1	TRBJ1-2	-	TGCGCCAGCAGTCAATCGCCCCGGGGTGGAGGTGGCTACACCTTC	CASSQSPRGGGGYTF
-	TRBV7-9	TRBJ1-2	-	TGTGCCAGCAGCTTAGGAGCTCTCGGGAATGGCTACACCTTC	CASSLGALGNGYTF
-	TRBV3-1	TRBJ2-3	-	TGTGCCAGCAGCCATGCGGACAGCACAGATACGCAGTATTTT	CASSHADSTDTQYF
-	TRBV4-1	TRBJ2-3	-	TGCGCCAGCAGCCAAGAGATAGGGGTTAATACGCAGTATTTT	CASSQEIGVNTQYF
-	TRBV12-3/TRBV12-4	TRBJ1-5	TRBD1	TGTGCCAGCAGTTTTGGCGACAGGGGGAGTCAGCCCCAGCATTTT	CASSFGDRGSQPQHF
-	TRBV7-6	TRBJ2-1	-	TGTGCCAGCAGCTTAGGGGCGACTTACAATGAGCAGTTCTTC	CASSLGATYNEQFF
-	TRBV3-1	TRBJ1-2	-	TGTGCCAGCAGAAGGGGACCAAACTATGGCTACACCTTC	CASRRGPNYGYTF
-	TRBV4-1	TRBJ1-2	TRBD1	TGCGCCAGCAGCCAAGATGGGAGACAGGGCAGCTTC	CASSQDGRQGSF